The next 10 T cell receptor beta chains were all read from a single sample in a study of blood T cell repertoires in COVID-19. Profiled with immunoSEQ multiplex PCR; TCRdb holds only in-frame clones, not every one. The repertoire holds approximately 80,000 clones, with about 87% as singletons. Sequences were obtained from peripheral blood. The receptor source for this set is a human donor in a cohort sampled during active COVID-19.

CDR3 loop: CSAATGDEQFF. Here the CDR3 DNA reads TGCAGCGCCGCGACAGGGGACGAGCAGTTCTTC. The chain uses TRBV29-1 and TRBJ2-1; 8 nucleotides align to TRBD1. Germline V gene sequence: CDR1 SQVTM, CDR2 ANQGSEA. V trimming: 7 bases; J trimming: 10 bases; junction bases outside the gene matches: 6. The CDR3 is 11 residues long.

The V call is TRBV24-1, the J call TRBJ1-1; possibly TRBD1 for D (5 bases). The germline V gene has CDR1 KGHDR and CDR2 SFDVKD. Trimming shortened V by 3 bases and J by 1 base, and 11 bases separated the two germline ends. There are 15 residues in the CDR3. The CDR3, as DNA: TGTGCCACCAGTGATCCCGGGACTGGGAACACTGAAGCTTTCTTT. It codes for CATSDPGTGNTEAFF.

The chain links TRBV11-2 to TRBJ2-7; D gene unclear. V was clipped by 1 base and J by 4 bases, with 11 bases between them. This CDR3 is built from 14 residues. The germline V gene has CDR1 SGHAT and CDR2 FQNNGV. CDR3 in DNA: TGTGCCAGCAGCTTAGGGGCGCCAAATTACGAGCAGTACTTC. Amino acid sequence: CASSLGAPNYEQYF.

The V call is TRBV6-6, the J call TRBJ2-5; 9 bases are shared with TRBD1. V was clipped by 6 bases and J by 2 bases; unmatched bases: 7. CDR3 length: 15 amino acids. CDR1 and CDR2 (germline): MNHNY, SVGAGI (reference sequence). CDR3 residues: CASSQGTGYQETQYF. The CDR3 bases are TGTGCCAGCAGCCAAGGGACAGGGTATCAAGAGACCCAGTACTTC.

V is TRBV27 and J is TRBJ2-1; possibly TRBD2 for D (5 bases). Trimming removed 5 bases from V and 0 bases from J, with 11 bases in between. Per germline, CDR1 MNHEY and CDR2 SMNVEV (reference sequence). The CDR3 runs 15 residues. The CDR3 spells CASSVVGSSYNEQFF. CDR3 nucleotide sequence: TGTGCCAGCAGTGTAGTGGGGAGCTCCTACAATGAGCAGTTCTTC.

The genes are TRBV5-1 and TRBJ2-3; 9 bases are shared with TRBD2. The CDR3 covers 14 residues. Germline CDR1 SGHRS, CDR2 YFSETQ. The V segment lost 5 bases and the J segment 0 bases; nucleotides outside the gene matches: 1. DNA for the CDR3: TGCGCCAGCAGAACTAGCGGGAGCACAGATACGCAGTATTTT. Its translation is CASRTSGSTDTQYF.

This chain joins TRBV5-1 and TRBJ2-1; 9 nucleotides agree with TRBD1. This CDR3 contains 17 residues. Germline assignment: CDR1 SGHRS and CDR2 YFSETQ. With 0 bases clipped from V and 3 bases from J, the junction kept 7 bases outside the gene matches. The CDR3 nucleotides are TGCGCCAGCAGCTTGGTCCCCACAGGGGGCGGCTACAATGAGCAGTTCTTC. Its translation: CASSLVPTGGGYNEQFF.

The chain joins TRBV29-1 to TRBJ1-1; D not certain. This CDR3 spans 11 amino acids. Trimming stripped 4 bases from V and 1 base from J, with 4 bases between. Germline-derived CDR1 and CDR2 are SQVTM and ANQGSEA. The CDR3: CSVVQNTEAFF. CDR3 sequence (DNA): TGCAGCGTTGTACAGAACACTGAAGCTTTCTTT.

This clone was seen only once. The J gene is TRBJ2-1, the V gene TRBV11-1, with 11 bases matching TRBD2. Germline V CDR1 and CDR2: SGHAT, FQDESV (reference sequence). The CDR3 covers 16 residues. V gave up 5 bases and J gave up 4 bases; unmatched junction bases: 7. CDR3 in amino acids: CASSPGIAGGYNEQFF. In DNA, the CDR3 is TGTGCCAGCAGCCCTGGGATAGCGGGAGGGTACAATGAGCAGTTCTTC. Full variable domain (rest looked up from reference TRBV11-1 and TRBJ2-1): EAEVAQSPRYKITEKSQAVAFWCDPISGHATLYWYRQILGQGPELLVQFQDESVVDDSQLPKDRFSAERLKGVDSTLKIQPAELGDSAMYLCASSPGIAGGYNEQFFGPGTRLTVL.

This clone has a single count. This chain uses TRBV10-1 with TRBJ1-6; the match to TRBD1 covers 7 bases. CDR1 is WNHNN and CDR2 is SYGVQD in the germline V gene (reference sequence). Trimming at V came to 5 bases and at J to 6 bases, leaving 16 bases not matched to a gene. The CDR3 is made up of 18 amino acids. This CDR3 reads CASSIGQATLRSNSPLHF. CDR3 DNA: TGCGCCAGCAGTATAGGACAGGCAACCCTTCGGAGTAATTCACCCCTCCACTTT.